This entry lists 18 T cell receptor beta chains sequenced from one sample in a study of cytomegalovirus exposure and HLA in healthy donors. 60 Vbeta and 13 Jbeta primers were used in PCR. Clones were read by immunoSEQ multiplex PCR, and TCRdb kept only the in-frame ones, dropping some. Among some 120,000 clones listed, approximately 80% were seen once. The source material was PBMCs. These receptors were collected from a man in his forties or fifties in good health and CMV-seropositive.

The J gene is TRBJ2-3, the V gene TRBV7-2; TRBD2 matches at 7 bases. J gave up 2 bases and V 5 bases, and 7 bases lay outside the gene matches. CDR3 length: 15 amino acids. Germline V lookup: CDR1 SGHTA, CDR2 FQGNSA. Here the CDR3 reads CASSPSGGNTDTQYF. For the CDR3, the DNA is TGTGCCAGCAGCCCTAGCGGAGGGAACACAGATACGCAGTATTTT.

This clone has just one count. The genes are TRBV9 and TRBJ2-7, with D uncertain. The CDR3 covers 14 residues. V was shortened by 4 bases and J by 5 bases, with 16 bases between the two germline ends. The V gene's germline CDR1 is SGDLS and CDR2 YYNGEE. The CDR3 region has the DNA TGTGCCAGCAGCCCCCAACAGCCAGCCCACGAGCAGTACTTC. Amino acid sequence: CASSPQQPAHEQYF.

The chain recombines TRBV4-3 with TRBJ1-2, with a weak D call TRBD1 (6 bases). CDR3 length: 15 amino acids. Germline loops: CDR1 LGHNA, CDR2 YSLEER. Trimming pared 1 base from V and 4 bases from J, leaving 13 bases between. Here the CDR3 reads CASSQADRGFYGYTF. The CDR3 DNA sequence: TGCGCCAGCAGCCAAGCGGACAGAGGATTCTATGGCTACACCTTC.

In its sample, this clone was seen a few times. This rearrangement joins TRBV6-1 to TRBJ2-5, with D possibly matching TRBD2 (6 bases). The CDR3 has 12 amino acids. Trimming removed 8 bases at V and 7 bases at J, with 14 bases between. The germline V gene encodes CDR1 MNHNS and CDR2 SASEGT. The CDR3 here is CASHTQEGTQYF. DNA for the CDR3: TGTGCCAGCCATACTCAGGAGGGGACCCAGTACTTC.

Of note for this clone: The junction does not match germline at one end; this may be a read error. This chain links TRBV7-7 with TRBJ2-2; D unresolved. Germline-derived CDR1 and CDR2 are SSHAT and FNYEAQ (reference sequence). CDR3 size: 13 residues. The CDR3 DNA is TGTGCTAGCACAAACCGGGTTACCGGGGAGCTGTTTTTT. Translating gives CASTNRVTGELFF.

This clone appeared a few times. J is TRBJ2-2 and V is TRBV6-5; 11 bases are shared with TRBD2. CDR3 length: 14 residues. The V gene end was trimmed by 6 bases and the J gene end by 10 bases; junction bases not matched to a gene: 7. The germline CDR1 and CDR2 sequences are MNHEY and SVGAGI. The CDR3: CASSTSGGPVELFF. CDR3 DNA: TGTGCCAGCAGCACTAGCGGGGGCCCGGTGGAGCTGTTTTTT.

This rearrangement joins TRBV5-1 to TRBJ1-4, with 7 bases aligning to TRBD1. There are 14 residues in the CDR3. Germline V gene sequence: CDR1 SGHRS, CDR2 YFSETQ. V was clipped by 0 bases and J by 7 bases; unmatched bases: 3. The DNA of the CDR3 is TGCGCCAGCAGCTTGGATCAGGGGGGTGAAAAACTGTTTTTT. Its translation is CASSLDQGGEKLFF.

The V call is TRBV19, the J call TRBJ2-2, with a tentative D call TRBD1 (6 bases). The CDR3 has 14 amino acids. The germline V gene encodes CDR1 LNHDA and CDR2 SQIVND (reference sequence). The germline V and J ends were trimmed by 4 bases and 2 bases, with 8 bases remaining between them. The CDR3: CASSRGHNTGELFF. CDR3 nucleotides: TGTGCCAGTAGTAGGGGACACAACACCGGGGAGCTGTTTTTT.

This clone occurred once. The rearrangement links TRBV19 to TRBJ1-3, with 9 positions matching TRBD1. CDR1 is LNHDA and CDR2 is SQIVND in the germline V gene (reference sequence). The CDR3 length is 16 residues. V was clipped by 7 bases and J by 4 bases; unmatched bases: 11. CDR3 DNA: TGTGCCAGTAATCCCACCGGGACAGGGAGAGGAAACACCATATATTTT. Protein product: CASNPTGTGRGNTIYF. Full variable domain (remainder filled in from reference TRBV19 and TRBJ1-3): DGGITQSPKYLFRKEGQNVTLSCEQNLNHDAMYWYRQDPGQGLRLIYYSQIVNDFQKGDIAEGYSVSREKKESFPLTVTSAQKNPTAFYLCASNPTGTGRGNTIYFGEGSWLTVV.

This chain links TRBV13 with TRBJ1-6; 8 bases are a match to TRBD1. Germline trimming cut 6 bases from V and 10 bases from J; bases unmatched to any gene: 8. The CDR3 contains 14 residues. Germline V gene sequence: CDR1 PRHDT, CDR2 FYEKMQ (reference sequence). The CDR3 spells CASRPGGLGSPLHF. In DNA form, the CDR3 reads TGTGCCAGCAGACCAGGGGGCTTGGGATCACCCCTCCACTTT.

V is TRBV5-1 and J is TRBJ1-1; D uncertain. V was trimmed by 6 bases and J by 4 bases, leaving 16 bases between them. Germline lookup yields CDR1 SGHRS and CDR2 YFSETQ. The CDR3 runs to 14 residues. The CDR3 region is CASTPRGLGTEAFF. The CDR3 DNA is TGCGCCAGCACCCCCCGGGGTCTAGGCACTGAAGCTTTCTTT.

This chain joins TRBV28 and TRBJ1-6; maybe TRBD1 (6 bases). V lost 8 bases, J lost 14 bases, and 16 bases lay in between. This CDR3 comprises 12 residues. The germline CDR1 and CDR2 sequences are MDHEN and SYDVKM. The CDR3 is CASAGASLALHF. The CDR3 DNA follows: TGTGCCAGCGCAGGGGCAAGCCTTGCCCTCCACTTT.

The J gene is TRBJ2-7, the V gene TRBV2, with D unclear. Germline loops: CDR1 SNHLY, CDR2 FYNNEI. V lost 2 bases, J lost 3 bases, and 5 bases lay in between. The CDR3 is 12 residues long. This chain's CDR3 is CASSEIYYEQYF. CDR3 nucleotides: TGTGCCAGCAGTGAAATCTACTACGAGCAGTACTTC.

The chain links TRBV5-8 to TRBJ2-5, with a possible D match to TRBD1 (6 bases). The CDR3 is 14 amino acids. Deletions cut 2 bases from V and 0 bases from J, with 8 bases between. Germline CDR1 reads SGHTS; CDR2 reads YDEGEE. DNA for the CDR3: TGTGCCAGCAGCTTCGGACAGTACCAAGAGACCCAGTACTTC. Amino acids: CASSFGQYQETQYF.

The chain couples TRBV29-1 to TRBJ2-1, with TRBD2 matching 8 bases. CDR1 SQVTM and CDR2 ANQGSEA come from the germline V gene. The ends lost 7 bases at V and 4 bases at J; junction bases unmatched: 9. This CDR3 has 14 amino acids. CDR3 sequence: CSAQQRGRYNEQFF. DNA for the CDR3: TGCAGCGCTCAACAGCGGGGGAGGTACAATGAGCAGTTCTTC.

The chain employs TRBV9 and TRBJ2-7; weak D call: TRBD2 (7 bases). V lost 6 bases and J lost 5, with 18 bases in between. The CDR3 is 14 amino acids. Germline lookup yields CDR1 SGDLS and CDR2 YYNGEE. The CDR3 reads CASNVGGALDEQYF. The CDR3 region has the DNA TGTGCCAGCAACGTGGGGGGGGCCTTGGACGAGCAGTACTTC.

The rearrangement uses TRBV5-4 and TRBJ2-2; D unresolved. Germline V gives CDR1 SGHNT, CDR2 YYREEE (reference sequence). The CDR3 is 14 residues long. Deletions cut 0 bases from V and 5 bases from J, with 8 bases between. CDR3 nucleotides: TGTGCCAGCAGCTTGGATCTCCAGACCGGGGAGCTGTTTTTT. Protein: CASSLDLQTGELFF.

The chain joins TRBV5-1 to TRBJ1-5; 8 positions match TRBD1. The CDR3 runs 14 residues. V shed 4 bases, J shed 6 bases, and the junction held 6 bases outside the gene matches. Germline CDR1 and CDR2: SGHRS and YFSETQ. The CDR3 nucleotides are TGCGCCAGCAGCCTAACAGGGGGTGGTCAGCCCCAGCATTTT. This translates into CASSLTGGGQPQHF.